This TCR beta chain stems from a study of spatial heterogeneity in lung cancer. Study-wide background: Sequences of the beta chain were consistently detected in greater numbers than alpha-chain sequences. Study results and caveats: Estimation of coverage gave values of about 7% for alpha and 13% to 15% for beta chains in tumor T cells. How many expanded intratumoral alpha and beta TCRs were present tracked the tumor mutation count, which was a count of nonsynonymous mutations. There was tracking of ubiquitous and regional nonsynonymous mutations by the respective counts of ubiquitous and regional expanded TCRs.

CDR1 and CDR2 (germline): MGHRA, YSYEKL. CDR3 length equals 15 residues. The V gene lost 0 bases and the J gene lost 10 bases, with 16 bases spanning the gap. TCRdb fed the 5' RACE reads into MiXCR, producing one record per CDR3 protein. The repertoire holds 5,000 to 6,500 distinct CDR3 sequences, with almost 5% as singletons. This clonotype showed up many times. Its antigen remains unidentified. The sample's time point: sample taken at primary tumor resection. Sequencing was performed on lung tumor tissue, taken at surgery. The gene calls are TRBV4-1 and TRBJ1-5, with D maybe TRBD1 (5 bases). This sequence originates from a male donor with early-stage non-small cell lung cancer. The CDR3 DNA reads TGCGCCAGCAGCCAAGAAAGCAGGGCAGACCAACCCCAGCATTTT. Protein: CASSQESRADQPQHF.